Presented here are 31 T cell receptor beta chains from one specimen sequenced in a study of neurological immune-mediated disorders. Described time point: longitudinal time-point 3. A single record per CDR3 protein comes from TCRdb applying MiXCR to the 5' RACE reads. The sample includes around 100,000 distinct CDR3 sequences, approximately 10% of them seen just once. Sequencing input: PBMCs. All receptors come from a female donor with HTLV-1-associated myelopathy (HAM/TSP).

This clonotype was counted at least ten times. The V and J genes are TRBV12-3 or TRBV12-4 and TRBJ2-1; D call uncertain. Trimming left V 8 bases short and J 10 bases short, with 12 bases between. The CDR3 spans 11 residues. CDR3 DNA sequence: TGTGCCAGCCCCAAGGCCGTAGAGCAGTTCTTC. Translated, it gives CASPKAVEQFF.

The table lists this clonotype with many counts. This chain links TRBV5-6 with TRBJ1-1; D is perhaps TRBD1 (5 bases). V lost 0 bases and J 5 bases, leaving 11 bases between the germline ends. The CDR3 is made up of 14 amino acids. Germline V lookup: CDR1 SGHDT, CDR2 YYEEEE. The CDR3 sequence is CASSLAPRDTEAFF. CDR3 coding DNA: TGTGCCAGCAGCTTGGCCCCCAGGGATACTGAAGCTTTCTTT.

This clonotype has at least ten counts. The chain carries TRBV20-1 and TRBJ1-2; maybe TRBD1 (6 bases). Trimming stripped 6 bases from V and 4 bases from J, with 18 bases between. Germline V gene data show CDR1 as DFQATT and CDR2 as SNEGSKA (reference sequence). There are 14 residues in the CDR3. The DNA of the CDR3 is TGCAGTGCACACGTAGCCGGACAGACCTATGGCTACACCTTC. Protein sequence: CSAHVAGQTYGYTF.

As regards this clonotype: Since a much larger clone is just one base distant, this may be a read error. The chain carries TRBV7-2 and TRBJ2-1; D call uncertain. CDR1 is SGHTA, CDR2 FQGNSA, per germline. Trimming removed 6 bases at V and 4 bases at J, with 7 bases between. The CDR3 is made up of 12 amino acids. CDR3 amino acids: CASSHEYNEQFF. DNA for the CDR3: TGTGCCAGCAGTCATGAATACAATGAGCAGTTCTTC.

This clonotype was counted many times. The chain links TRBV5-1 to TRBJ2-5; no clear D. Germline CDR1 SGHRS, CDR2 YFSETQ. V lost 4 bases to trimming and J lost 0 bases, with 16 bases between them. The CDR3 is made up of 16 amino acids. The CDR3 bases are TGCGCCAGCAGCCCAACCGTCACAGTGTACCAAGAGACCCAGTACTTC. As protein: CASSPTVTVYQETQYF.

To note about this clonotype: A clone one base away is much larger, so this may be a read error. The chain uses TRBV6-5 and TRBJ2-7; D gene ambiguous. Germline lookup yields CDR1 MNHEY and CDR2 SVGAGI. The CDR3 is 15 residues long. The CDR3 spells CAISYGSPDYYEQYF. CDR3 sequence (DNA): TGTGCCATCAGTTATGGCAGTCCGGATTACTACGAGCAGTACTTC.

On this clonotype: With a much larger clone just one base away, this may be a read error. This likely comes from a read error, as the CDR3 has no conserved phenylalanine or tryptophan at its end. The chain joins TRBV20-1 to TRBJ2-7; D is unresolved. Trimming removed 4 bases at V and 2 bases at J, with 15 bases between. CDR1 and CDR2 from the germline V gene are DFQATT and SNEGSKA (reference sequence). The CDR3 loop spans 14 amino acids. Written as DNA, the CDR3 is TGCAGTGCTATAAAACAGATTAGAACCTACGAGCAGTACTTA. The encoded protein is CSAIKQIRTYEQYL.

At least ten counts were recorded for this clonotype. J is TRBJ1-1 and V is TRBV5-1; D not resolved. Germline CDR1 SGHRS, CDR2 YFSETQ. The CDR3 consists of 13 residues. V was clipped by 4 bases and J by 0 bases, with 7 bases between them. CDR3 DNA sequence: TGCGCCAGCAGCCCTAACATGAACACTGAAGCTTTCTTT. Translating it yields CASSPNMNTEAFF.

This clonotype was detected ten times or more. This rearrangement joins TRBV10-3 to TRBJ1-3; the D is unclear. Germline CDR1 and CDR2: ENHRY and SYGVKD. V was cut by 2 bases and J by 2 bases, with 7 bases left in between. The CDR3 sequence is 14 residues long. The CDR3 here is CAISERAAGNTIYF. CDR3 DNA sequence: TGTGCCATCAGTGAGAGGGCTGCTGGAAACACCATATATTTT.

This clonotype showed up many times. The chain couples TRBV21-1 to TRBJ1-5; TRBD1 reflects the table's D call only, with no check against the DNA. TRBV21-1 is marked as a pseudogene. This CDR3 region has 19 residues. In nucleotides, the CDR3 is TGTGCCAGCAGCGCTCCCGGTCGGGCCGGAGGATTTAGCAATCAGCCCCAGCATTTT. Translation gives CASSAPGRAGGFSNQPQHF.

At least ten counts were recorded for this clonotype. V gene TRBV20-1 combines with J gene TRBJ1-2; a possible D gene is TRBD1 (6 bases). Germline V lookup: CDR1 DFQATT, CDR2 SNEGSKA (reference sequence). Trimming took 3 bases from V and 10 from J, leaving 27 bases between them. This CDR3 region has 16 residues. The CDR3 reads CSASYPSTYRVGDYTF. Written as DNA, the CDR3 is TGCAGTGCTAGTTACCCGTCAACATACAGGGTCGGGGACTACACCTTC.

The V call is TRBV15, the J call TRBJ2-1; 12 bases are shared with TRBD2. The germline CDR1 and CDR2 sequences are LNHNV and YYDKDF (reference sequence). This CDR3 contains 16 residues. J lost 16 bases, V lost 3 bases, and 16 bases had no gene match. CDR3 sequence (DNA): TGTGCCACCAGCAGCTTGGAGGCTAGCGGGGGGGCTACTAACTTCTTC. Translation: CATSSLEASGGATNFF.

The chain recombines TRBV6-1 with TRBJ2-5; tentatively, D is TRBD1 (5 bases). CDR3 length: 13 amino acids. Trimming stripped 4 bases from V and 5 bases from J, with 11 bases between. The germline V gene encodes CDR1 MNHNS and CDR2 SASEGT. In DNA, the CDR3 is TGTGCCAGCAGTGGATACCCAGGGGAGACCCAGTACTTC. It is translated as CASSGYPGETQYF.

The genes are TRBV2 and TRBJ2-7; 10 nucleotides align to TRBD1. V was clipped by 6 bases and J by 3 bases; unmatched bases: 8. Germline V gene sequence: CDR1 SNHLY, CDR2 FYNNEI. This CDR3 comprises 15 residues. CDR3 loop: CASSASGTGVYEQYF. The CDR3 region has the DNA TGTGCCAGCAGCGCATCCGGGACAGGGGTCTACGAGCAGTACTTC.

Ten or more counts support this clonotype. The chain has TRBV6-4 and TRBJ2-3; 7 nucleotides align to TRBD2. The V gene's germline CDR1 is MRHNA and CDR2 SNTAGT. The CDR3 totals 15 residues. V lost 4 bases and J lost 6; bases outside the gene matches: 10. The CDR3 loop is CASSVDAGETDTQYF. CDR3 DNA sequence: TGTGCCAGCAGTGTAGATGCGGGGGAGACGGATACGCAGTATTTT.

V gene TRBV10-3 combines with J gene TRBJ2-6; D unresolved. Germline values: CDR1 ENHRY, CDR2 SYGVKD. V lost 4 bases, J lost 5 bases, and 0 bases lay in between. CDR3 length: 11 amino acids. CDR3 DNA sequence: TGTGCCATCAGTGGGGCCAACGTCCTGACTTTC. Translating it yields CAISGANVLTF.

This clonotype was found many times. The chain couples TRBV5-1 to TRBJ2-3; TRBD1 is a possible D gene (6 bases). CDR3 length: 17 amino acids. Trimming cost V 0 bases and J 10 bases, with 24 bases left between them. Germline V gene sequence: CDR1 SGHRS, CDR2 YFSETQ. The CDR3 DNA sequence: TGCGCCAGCAGCTTGGCTGGTGGGCAGGGGAAAAGAGTTTCGCAGTATTTT. It translates to CASSLAGGQGKRVSQYF.

This clonotype appeared many times. The rearrangement uses TRBV20-1 and TRBJ2-2; perhaps TRBD2 as D (5 bases). The CDR3 is 16 amino acids. V was clipped by 5 bases and J by 1 base, with 17 bases between them. In germline, CDR1 is DFQATT, CDR2 SNEGSKA (reference sequence). As DNA, the CDR3 is TGCAGTGCTCCCATCCCCGGGGTTCAGAACACCGGGGAGCTGTTTTTT. This translates into CSAPIPGVQNTGELFF.

There are a few counts of this clonotype. The chain employs TRBV12-3 or TRBV12-4 and TRBJ2-1, with 10 bases lining up with TRBD2. The V and J ends lost 4 bases and 1 base, in that order; junction bases with no gene match: 7. The CDR3 contains 17 residues. In DNA form, the CDR3 reads TGTGCCAGCAGTTATGAGCGGGGGGGCCATTCCTACAATGAGCAGTTCTTC. It translates to CASSYERGGHSYNEQFF.

This clonotype was picked up many times. The genes are TRBV2 and TRBJ2-7, with TRBD2 identical over 11 bases. V gave up 10 bases and J gave up 4 bases; unmatched junction bases: 6. Germline V gene data show CDR1 as SNHLY and CDR2 as FYNNEI. The CDR3 runs to 13 residues. CDR3 protein: CATRLAGLYEQYF. Written as DNA, the CDR3 is TGTGCCACCCGACTAGCGGGGTTATACGAGCAGTACTTC.

This clonotype was picked up many times. The chain is built from TRBV20-1 and TRBJ2-7; D call uncertain. This CDR3 spans 13 amino acids. Trimming removed 1 base from V and 4 bases from J, with 11 bases in between. Germline assignment: CDR1 DFQATT and CDR2 SNEGSKA (reference sequence). The CDR3 DNA reads as TGCAGTGCTAGAGGTGACGTAGGGTACGAGCAGTACTTC. Residues: CSARGDVGYEQYF.

Turning to this clonotype: At one end the junction does not follow the germline gene, possibly because of a read error. The rearrangement joins TRBV7-2 to TRBJ2-7, with 8 bases matching TRBD1. Germline-derived CDR1 and CDR2 are SGHTA and FQGNSA. This CDR3 has 15 amino acids. CDR3 nucleotides: TGTGCCAGCAGCTTACATGCAGGGGGCTTTTACGAGCGGTACTTC. This translates into CASSLHAGGFYERYF.

The rearrangement links TRBV6-5 to TRBJ2-1; perhaps TRBD2 as D (8 bases). Trimming took off 9 bases at V and 0 bases at J, with 27 bases between the two ends. The CDR3 covers 19 residues. CDR1 is MNHEY and CDR2 is SVGAGI in the germline V gene. CDR3 loop: CASSQHRGRGGPSYNEQFF. CDR3 DNA sequence: TGTGCCAGTTCCCAACACAGGGGTCGCGGGGGGCCCTCCTACAATGAGCAGTTCTTC.

This clonotype was seen only a few times. The chain combines TRBV27 with TRBJ2-1; a weak D match, TRBD1 (5 bases). Per the germline V gene, CDR1 is MNHEY and CDR2 is SMNVEV (reference sequence). The CDR3 is 18 amino acids. With 0 bases removed from V and 2 bases from J, the gap between germline ends came to 17 bases. The CDR3 sequence is CASSLSSRGQIPYNEQFF. The CDR3 coding sequence is TGTGCCAGCAGTTTATCGTCGAGAGGACAAATCCCCTACAATGAGCAGTTCTTC.

A note on this clonotype: This likely comes from a read error, as the CDR3 has no conserved phenylalanine or tryptophan at its end. The chain has TRBV12-3 or TRBV12-4 and TRBJ1-5, with 9 nucleotides matching TRBD1. This CDR3 has 13 residues. The junction had 0 bases not matched to a gene; V was cut back by 3 bases and J by 6 bases. CDR3 coding DNA: TGTGCCAGCAGTTTGACAGGGGGTCAGCCCCAGCATTTA. As protein: CASSLTGGQPQHL.

This clonotype was seen ten or more times. This chain links TRBV5-1 with TRBJ2-1, with D unresolved. The CDR3 is 14 residues long. Trimming stripped 6 bases from V and 2 bases from J, with 12 bases between. Germline V gene data show CDR1 as SGHRS and CDR2 as YFSETQ. The CDR3 sequence is CASNALATYNEQFF. The CDR3 DNA is TGCGCCAGCAACGCACTGGCCACCTACAATGAGCAGTTCTTC.

This clonotype appeared many times. The V and J genes are TRBV24-1 and TRBJ2-3; D gene ambiguous. The germline V gene has CDR1 KGHDR and CDR2 SFDVKD. The CDR3 loop spans 15 amino acids. Trimming cost V 4 bases and J 5 bases, with 15 bases left between them. The CDR3 loop reads CATSDPPGRLDTQYF. The CDR3 DNA reads TGTGCCACCAGTGACCCACCCGGAAGACTAGATACGCAGTATTTT.

This clonotype was seen more than once but under ten times. CDR3 region: CASSTQGADTGELFF. The CDR3 coding sequence is TGTGCCAGCAGTACACAGGGGGCAGACACCGGGGAGCTGTTTTTT. The chain employs TRBV6-6 and TRBJ2-2, with 9 positions matching TRBD1. J lost 3 bases, V lost 5 bases, and 4 bases had no gene match. This CDR3 contains 15 residues. The germline CDR1 and CDR2 sequences are MNHNY and SVGAGI (reference sequence).

This clonotype was observed at least ten times. This chain links TRBV10-3 with TRBJ2-7; D ambiguous. The length of the CDR3 is 12 residues. Germline V gene sequence: CDR1 ENHRY, CDR2 SYGVKD. Trimming cost V 4 bases and J 4 bases, with 8 bases left between them. Written as DNA, the CDR3 is TGTGCCATCAGTGCTGGCCTGTACGAGCAGTACTTC. This sequence encodes CAISAGLYEQYF.

This clonotype was found many times. The V and J genes are TRBV5-1 and TRBJ2-3, with 13 nucleotides matching TRBD2. The CDR3 sequence is 15 residues long. The V and J ends lost 0 bases and 5 bases, in that order; junction bases with no gene match: 0. Germline CDR1 and CDR2: SGHRS and YFSETQ. CDR3 in amino acids: CASSLGLAGGDTQYF. For the CDR3, the DNA is TGCGCCAGCAGCTTGGGACTAGCGGGGGGAGATACGCAGTATTTT.

This clonotype was observed many times. The chain couples TRBV20-1 to TRBJ2-1; possible D gene TRBD2, 7 bases. With 2 bases removed from V and 1 base from J, the gap between germline ends came to 15 bases. The CDR3 has 16 residues. CDR1 DFQATT and CDR2 SNEGSKA come from the germline V gene (reference sequence). CDR3 DNA: TGCAGTGCTAGACCCGTCGGGGGGCTTTCCTACAATGAGCAGTTCTTC. Its translation is CSARPVGGLSYNEQFF.